The next 20 T cell receptor beta chains were all read from a single sample in a study of blood T cells in healthy people across ages. For the second PCR, which ran for 7 to 11 cycles, a sample-barcoded 5' primer and a J-beta primer mix were used. One entry per CDR3 protein results from TCRdb running MiXCR on the 5' RACE reads. Among more than 650,000 distinct CDR3 sequences listed, roughly 53% were seen once. Source material: blood. Receptors were obtained from a man older than 75 in good health.

The V gene is TRBV28, the J gene TRBJ2-6; the D gene is possibly TRBD1 (5 bases). In germline, CDR1 is MDHEN, CDR2 SYDVKM. V gave up 2 bases and J gave up 1 base, with 9 bases separating them. The CDR3 is 16 residues long. CDR3 in DNA: TGTGCCAGCAGTTTAGACAGACCATCTGGGGCCAACGTCCTGACTTTC. Its protein product is CASSLDRPSGANVLTF.

The chain recombines TRBV6-1 with TRBJ2-3; D is perhaps TRBD1 (6 bases). Germline V gives CDR1 MNHNS, CDR2 SASEGT. CDR3 length: 15 amino acids. V was cut by 8 bases and J by 3 bases, with 18 bases left in between. CDR3 sequence (DNA): TGTGCCAGCGAGAGGACAGAAGTAGTGACAGATACGCAGTATTTT. It encodes CASERTEVVTDTQYF.

The chain uses TRBV5-1 and TRBJ2-3; 11 bases fit TRBD1. CDR1 SGHRS and CDR2 YFSETQ come from the germline V gene. The CDR3 is 16 residues long. The V segment lost 4 bases and the J segment 6 bases; nucleotides outside the gene matches: 10. The CDR3 is CASSNQDRGLADTQYF. CDR3 bases: TGCGCCAGCAGCAACCAGGACAGGGGGCTTGCTGATACGCAGTATTTT.

Only a few counts were recorded for this clonotype. The chain joins TRBV20-1 to TRBJ2-1; 7 positions agree with TRBD2. The V gene end was trimmed by 2 bases and the J gene end by 8 bases; junction bases not matched to a gene: 9. The germline V gene encodes CDR1 DFQATT and CDR2 SNEGSKA (reference sequence). CDR3 length equals 14 residues. The chain's CDR3 is CSARLQGGFDEQFF. CDR3 bases: TGCAGTGCTAGATTGCAGGGAGGGTTTGATGAGCAGTTCTTC.

This clonotype has only a few counts. The chain combines TRBV5-5 with TRBJ1-4; D is unresolved. The CDR3 loop spans 13 amino acids. V lost 2 bases and J 3 bases, leaving 5 bases between the germline ends. The V gene's germline CDR1 is SGHKS and CDR2 YYEKEE (reference sequence). The CDR3 sequence: CASSLFPNEKLFF. CDR3 in DNA: TGTGCCAGCAGCTTATTCCCTAATGAAAAACTGTTTTTT.

This rearrangement joins TRBV28 to TRBJ2-3; a possible D gene is TRBD1 (6 bases). The germline V gene has CDR1 MDHEN and CDR2 SYDVKM. Trimming took 5 bases from V and 13 from J, leaving 13 bases between them. This CDR3 is 11 amino acids long. CDR3 coding DNA: TGTGCCAGCAGTAAAGGGGGTAAAAAGTATTTT. Translating gives CASSKGGKKYF.

This clonotype was observed a handful of times. The chain combines TRBV4-2 with TRBJ2-3; possibly TRBD2 for D (5 bases). The CDR3 runs to 14 residues. The germline gives CDR1 LGHNA, CDR2 YNFKEQ. Trimming took off 4 bases at V and 2 bases at J, with 10 bases between the two ends. DNA of the CDR3: TGTGCCAGCAGCCCGGGATTATACACAGATACGCAGTATTTT. Protein product: CASSPGLYTDTQYF.

As to this clonotype: One end of the junction varies from germline; a read error may be responsible. The chain joins TRBV28 to TRBJ2-1; D gene ambiguous. The germline gives CDR1 MDHEN, CDR2 SYDVKM. The CDR3 has 12 amino acids. CDR3 residues: CASSTSYIEQFF. The CDR3 bases are TGTGCCAGCAGTACCTCGTACATTGAGCAGTTCTTC.

The chain uses TRBV20-1 and TRBJ2-1; D unclear. The V end lost 0 bases, the J end lost 4 bases, and 16 bases lay between the germline ends. The CDR3 spans 16 residues. Germline-derived CDR1 and CDR2 are DFQATT and SNEGSKA (reference sequence). CDR3 sequence reads: CSARDPSPNEYNEQFF. CDR3 bases: TGCAGTGCTAGAGATCCTAGTCCCAACGAATACAATGAGCAGTTCTTC.

The chain combines TRBV29-1 with TRBJ2-3; D might be TRBD2 (5 bases). The CDR3 sequence is 16 residues long. Trimming left V 4 bases short and J 0 bases short, with 17 bases between. Germline loops: CDR1 SQVTM, CDR2 ANQGSEA. CDR3 nucleotides: TGCAGCGTTGGCGGCGGGTCAACCTCTAGCACAGATACGCAGTATTTT. This encodes CSVGGGSTSSTDTQYF.

V usage is TRBV6-1 and J usage is TRBJ1-5; tentative D call: TRBD1 (6 bases). The germline V gene has CDR1 MNHNS and CDR2 SASEGT. This CDR3 comprises 15 residues. Trimming took off 6 bases at V and 6 bases at J, with 18 bases between the two ends. CDR3 coding DNA: TGTGCCAGCAGCCACCCAGGGGCCGGGGGTCAGCCCCAGCATTTT. Its protein product is CASSHPGAGGQPQHF.

This clonotype has only a few counts. The CDR3 here is CASSYNTGGNEQFF. CDR3 DNA: TGTGCCAGCAGCTATAATACTGGAGGGAATGAGCAGTTCTTC. The genes are TRBV7-2 and TRBJ2-1; tentative D call: TRBD2 (6 bases). CDR1 SGHTA and CDR2 FQGNSA come from the germline V gene. The CDR3 covers 14 residues. V lost 4 bases to trimming and J lost 7 bases, with 14 bases between them.

This CDR3 is CASSIFGGSTDTQYF. For the CDR3, the DNA is TGCGCCAGCAGCATATTCGGGGGGAGCACAGATACGCAGTATTTT. V usage is TRBV5-1 and J usage is TRBJ2-3; 7 nucleotides line up with TRBD2. The CDR3 covers 15 residues. Germline-derived CDR1 and CDR2 are SGHRS and YFSETQ. Trimming removed 4 bases from V and 0 bases from J; junction bases left unmatched: 5.

This clonotype occurred a few times. This chain links TRBV5-5 with TRBJ2-7; D possibly matches TRBD1 or TRBD2 (6 bases each). The germline V and J ends were trimmed by 4 bases and 2 bases, with 13 bases remaining between them. CDR3 length equals 14 residues. Germline values: CDR1 SGHKS, CDR2 YYEKEE (reference sequence). The CDR3 region has the DNA TGTGCCAGCAGCGCAGGGGACTGGACCTACGAGCAGTACTTC. It is translated as CASSAGDWTYEQYF. Complete variable domain (other parts from reference TRBV5-5 and TRBJ2-7): DAGVTQSPTHLIKTRGQQVTLRCSPISGHKSVSWYQQVLGQGPQFIFQYYEKEERGRGNFPDRFSARQFPNYSSELNVNALLLGDSALYLCASSAGDWTYEQYFGPGTRLTVT.

Regarding this clonotype: A junction end diverges from the germline sequence, so it may reflect a read error. The chain couples TRBV24-1 to TRBJ1-2, with a possible D match to TRBD1 (5 bases). The CDR3 covers 14 residues. Germline V lookup: CDR1 KGHDR, CDR2 SFDVKD. DNA for the CDR3: TGTGCCACCCGTGATCCGGGACGGCGCTATGGCTACACCTTC. Its translation is CATRDPGRRYGYTF.

Notes on this clonotype: This could be a read error, since a much larger clone is one nucleotide away. The J gene is TRBJ2-4, the V gene TRBV5-1; D remains unclear. Germline-derived CDR1 and CDR2 are SGHRS and YFSETQ. Trimming stripped 5 bases from V and 13 bases from J, with 13 bases between. The CDR3 has 11 residues. CDR3 nucleotides: TGCGCCAGCAGAGAGGACGGAGAGCAGTACTTC. It encodes CASREDGEQYF.

With respect to this clonotype: The junction departs from germline at one end; a sequencing error may be responsible. The chain links TRBV29-1 to TRBJ2-7, with 10 bases fitting TRBD1. Germline V gene sequence: CDR1 SQVTM, CDR2 ANQGSEA. The CDR3 consists of 11 residues. The CDR3 here is CSVGQGDEQYF. The DNA for the CDR3 is TGCAGTGTTGGACAGGGGGACGAGCAGTACTTC.

This chain connects TRBV14 to TRBJ2-7; possibly TRBD1 or TRBD2 for D (5 bases each). Germline V CDR1 and CDR2: SGHDN, FVKESK. This CDR3 region has 16 residues. V was clipped by 0 bases and J by 3 bases, with 15 bases between them. CDR3 protein: CASSQDRGANLYEQYF. CDR3 DNA sequence: TGTGCCAGCAGCCAAGATCGAGGGGCCAACCTCTACGAGCAGTACTTC.

This chain's CDR3 is CASSGGVGKLFF. The CDR3 nucleotides are TGTGCCAGCAGCGGAGGCGTGGGAAAACTGTTTTTT. The chain links TRBV7-2 to TRBJ1-4, with D unclear. Germline lookup yields CDR1 SGHTA and CDR2 FQGNSA. The CDR3 sequence is 12 residues long. V lost 5 bases and J 10 bases, leaving 11 bases between the germline ends.

This rearrangement joins TRBV12-3 or TRBV12-4 to TRBJ1-1; D remains unclear. Deletions cut 3 bases from V and 1 base from J, with 6 bases between. CDR3 length: 13 amino acids. The CDR3 DNA sequence: TGTGCCAGCAGTTTTTTCGCGAACACTGAAGCTTTCTTT. Amino acid sequence: CASSFFANTEAFF.